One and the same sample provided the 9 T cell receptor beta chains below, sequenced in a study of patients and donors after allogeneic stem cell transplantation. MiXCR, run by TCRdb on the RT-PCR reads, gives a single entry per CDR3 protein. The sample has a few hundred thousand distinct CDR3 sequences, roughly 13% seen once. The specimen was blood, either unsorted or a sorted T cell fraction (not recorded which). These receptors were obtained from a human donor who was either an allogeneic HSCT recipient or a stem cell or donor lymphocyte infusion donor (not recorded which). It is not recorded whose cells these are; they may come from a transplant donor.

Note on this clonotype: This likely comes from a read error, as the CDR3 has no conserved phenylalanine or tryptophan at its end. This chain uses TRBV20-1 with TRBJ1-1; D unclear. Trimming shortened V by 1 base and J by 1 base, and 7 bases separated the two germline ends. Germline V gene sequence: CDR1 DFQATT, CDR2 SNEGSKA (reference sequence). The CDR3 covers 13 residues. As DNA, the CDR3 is TGCAGTGCTAGAGGACGGGGGAACACTGAAGCTTTCTTA. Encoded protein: CSARGRGNTEAFL.

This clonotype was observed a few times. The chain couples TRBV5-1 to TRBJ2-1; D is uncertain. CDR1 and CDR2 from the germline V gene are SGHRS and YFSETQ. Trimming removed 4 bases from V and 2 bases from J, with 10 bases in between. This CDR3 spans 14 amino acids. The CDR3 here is CASSNEYTYNEQFF. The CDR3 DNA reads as TGCGCCAGCAGCAATGAGTATACCTACAATGAGCAGTTCTTC.

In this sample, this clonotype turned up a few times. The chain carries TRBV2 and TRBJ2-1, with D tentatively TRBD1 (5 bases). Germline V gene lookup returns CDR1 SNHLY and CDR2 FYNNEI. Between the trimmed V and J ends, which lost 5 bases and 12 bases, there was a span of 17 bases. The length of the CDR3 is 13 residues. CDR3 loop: CASSNAGFMGQFF. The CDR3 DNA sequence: TGTGCCAGCAGTAACGCAGGGTTTATGGGGCAGTTCTTC.

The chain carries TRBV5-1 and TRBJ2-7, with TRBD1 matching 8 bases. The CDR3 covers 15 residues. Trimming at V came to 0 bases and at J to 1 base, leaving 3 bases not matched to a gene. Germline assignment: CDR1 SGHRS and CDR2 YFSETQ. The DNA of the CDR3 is TGCGCCAGCAGCTTGGTGCAGGGGGCTTCCTACGAGCAGTACTTC. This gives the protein CASSLVQGASYEQYF.

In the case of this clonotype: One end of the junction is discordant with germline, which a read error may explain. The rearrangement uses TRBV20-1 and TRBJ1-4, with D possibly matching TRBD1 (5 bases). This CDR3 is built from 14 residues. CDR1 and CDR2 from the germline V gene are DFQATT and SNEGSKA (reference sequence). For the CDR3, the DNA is TGCGGTGCCCTACGGGGACCTACACTTGAAAAACTGTTTTTT. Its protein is CGALRGPTLEKLFF.

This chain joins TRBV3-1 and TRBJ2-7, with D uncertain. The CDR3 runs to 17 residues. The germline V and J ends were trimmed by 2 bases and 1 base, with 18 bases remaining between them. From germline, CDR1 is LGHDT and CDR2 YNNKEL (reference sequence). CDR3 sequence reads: CASSQWINTAKSYEQYF. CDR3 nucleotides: TGTGCCAGCAGCCAATGGATTAATACGGCCAAGTCCTACGAGCAGTACTTC.

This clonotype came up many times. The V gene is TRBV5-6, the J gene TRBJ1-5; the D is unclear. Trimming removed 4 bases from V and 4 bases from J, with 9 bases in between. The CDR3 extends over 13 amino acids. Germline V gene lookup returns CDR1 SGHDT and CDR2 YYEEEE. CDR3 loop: CASSLGINQPQHF. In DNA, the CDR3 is TGTGCCAGCAGCCTGGGGATAAATCAGCCCCAGCATTTT.

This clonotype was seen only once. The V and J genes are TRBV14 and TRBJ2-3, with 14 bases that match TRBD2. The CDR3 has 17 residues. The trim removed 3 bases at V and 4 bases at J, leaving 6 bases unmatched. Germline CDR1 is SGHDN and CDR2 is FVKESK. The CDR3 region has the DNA TGTGCCAGCAGCCAGCTTGGGACTAGCGGGAGATCAGATACGCAGTATTTT. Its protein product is CASSQLGTSGRSDTQYF.

The CDR3 bases are TGTGCCAGCAGCCTTACCCCGGGACTAGCGGTCTACAATGAGCAGTTCTTC. Encoded protein: CASSLTPGLAVYNEQFF. The chain couples TRBV13 to TRBJ2-1; TRBD2 aligns across 11 bases. V was clipped by 5 bases and J by 3 bases; unmatched bases: 9. CDR3 length: 17 residues. From germline, CDR1 is PRHDT and CDR2 FYEKMQ (reference sequence). The full variable domain, rest sourced from reference TRBV13 and TRBJ2-1, is AAGVIQSPRHLIKEKRETATLKCYPIPRHDTVYWYQQGPGQDPQFLISFYEKMQSDKGSIPDRFSAQQFSDYHSELNMSSLELGDSALYFCASSLTPGLAVYNEQFFGPGTRLTVL.